What follows describes a single T cell receptor beta chain. As yet, its antigen is unknown. The V and J ends lost 6 bases and 1 base, in that order; junction bases with no gene match: 7. This CDR3 is 15 amino acids long. Per the germline V gene, CDR1 is SEHNR and CDR2 is FQNEAQ (reference sequence). This table comes from immunoSEQ multiplex PCR, and its TCRdb copy is limited to in-frame clones, with some not included. The data hold a few million clones, with approximately 94% observed a single time. The data belong to a study of shared clonotypes between healthy human individuals. Study-level results: It was observed that around 5% of naive CD4 clonotypes were shared across several donors.

The receptor's source is a man aged 18 to 30 in good health. The chain uses TRBV7-9 and TRBJ2-3; 7 positions agree with TRBD2. The specimen was naive CD4+ T cells sorted from blood. Subset meaning: CD45RA+ positively selected. CDR3 loop: CASSRASGGTDTQYF. The CDR3 region has the DNA TGTGCCAGCAGTCGAGCTAGCGGAGGCACAGATACGCAGTATTTT.